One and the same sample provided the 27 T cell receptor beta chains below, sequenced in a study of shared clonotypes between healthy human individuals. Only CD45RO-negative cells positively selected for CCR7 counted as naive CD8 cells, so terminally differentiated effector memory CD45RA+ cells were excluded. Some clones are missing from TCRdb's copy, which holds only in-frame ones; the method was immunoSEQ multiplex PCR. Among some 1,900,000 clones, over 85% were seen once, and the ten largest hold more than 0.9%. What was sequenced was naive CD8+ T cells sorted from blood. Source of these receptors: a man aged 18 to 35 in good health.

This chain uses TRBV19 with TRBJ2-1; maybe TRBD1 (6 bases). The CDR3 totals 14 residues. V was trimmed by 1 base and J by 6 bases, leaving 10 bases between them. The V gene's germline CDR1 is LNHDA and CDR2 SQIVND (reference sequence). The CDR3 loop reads CASSIVGGTNEQFF. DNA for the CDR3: TGTGCCAGTAGTATAGTAGGGGGAACCAATGAGCAGTTCTTC.

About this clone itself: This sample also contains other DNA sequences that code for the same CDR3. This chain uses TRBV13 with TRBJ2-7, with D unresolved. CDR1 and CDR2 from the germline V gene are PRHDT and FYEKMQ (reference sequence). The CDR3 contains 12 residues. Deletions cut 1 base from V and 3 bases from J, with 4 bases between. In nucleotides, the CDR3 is TGTGCCAGCAGCTTAGAAGACTACGAGCAGTACTTC. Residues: CASSLEDYEQYF.

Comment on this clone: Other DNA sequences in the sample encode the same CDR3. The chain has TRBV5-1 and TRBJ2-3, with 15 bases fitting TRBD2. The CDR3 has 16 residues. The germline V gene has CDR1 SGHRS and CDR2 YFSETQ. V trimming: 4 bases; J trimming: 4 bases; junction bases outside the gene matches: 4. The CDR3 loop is CASSPRTSGGADTQYF. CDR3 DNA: TGCGCCAGCAGCCCACGGACTAGCGGGGGGGCAGATACGCAGTATTTT.

This chain's CDR3 is CASSLSGGAFGNTIYF. In DNA, the CDR3 is TGTGCCAGCAGCTTATCGGGGGGCGCGTTTGGAAACACCATATATTTT. The chain joins TRBV7-9 to TRBJ1-3; D possibly corresponds to TRBD1 (6 bases). Germline values: CDR1 SEHNR, CDR2 FQNEAQ (reference sequence). There are 16 residues in the CDR3. V was trimmed by 2 bases and J by 3 bases, leaving 14 bases between them.

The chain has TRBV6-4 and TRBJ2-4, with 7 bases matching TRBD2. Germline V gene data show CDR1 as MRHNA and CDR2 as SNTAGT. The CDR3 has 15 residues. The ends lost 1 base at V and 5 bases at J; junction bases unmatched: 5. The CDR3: CASSDYGLGENIQYF. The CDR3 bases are TGTGCCAGCAGTGACTACGGACTAGGGGAAAACATTCAGTACTTC.

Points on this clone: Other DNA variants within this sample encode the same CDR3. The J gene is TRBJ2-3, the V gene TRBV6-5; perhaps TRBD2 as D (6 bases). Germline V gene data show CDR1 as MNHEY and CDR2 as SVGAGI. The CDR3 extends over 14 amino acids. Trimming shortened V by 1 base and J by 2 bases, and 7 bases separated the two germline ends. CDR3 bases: TGTGCCAGCAGTTACTTAGCGGCCACAGATACGCAGTATTTT. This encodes CASSYLAATDTQYF.

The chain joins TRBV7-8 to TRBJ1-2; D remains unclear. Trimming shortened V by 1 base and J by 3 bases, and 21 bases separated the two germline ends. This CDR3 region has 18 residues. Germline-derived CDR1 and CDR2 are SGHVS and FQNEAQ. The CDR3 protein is CASSLELGTTLYDYGYTF. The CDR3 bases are TGTGCCAGCAGCTTAGAACTAGGAACTACCCTCTACGACTATGGCTACACCTTC.

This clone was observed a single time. The CDR3 DNA reads TGTGCCAGCAGTTCTACGGTCGACAGTTATAATTCACCCCTCCACTTT. It specifies CASSSTVDSYNSPLHF. V is TRBV2 and J is TRBJ1-6, with D perhaps matching TRBD1 (5 bases). Germline CDR1 reads SNHLY; CDR2 reads FYNNEI. Trimming shortened V by 5 bases and J by 4 bases, and 15 bases separated the two germline ends. This CDR3 has 16 residues.

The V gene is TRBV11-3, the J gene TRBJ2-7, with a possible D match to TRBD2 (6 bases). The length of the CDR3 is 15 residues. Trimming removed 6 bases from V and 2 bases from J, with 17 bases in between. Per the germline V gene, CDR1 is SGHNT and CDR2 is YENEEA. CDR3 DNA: TGTGCCAGCAGGGAGGGACGATCTTACACCTACGAGCAGTACTTC. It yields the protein CASREGRSYTYEQYF.

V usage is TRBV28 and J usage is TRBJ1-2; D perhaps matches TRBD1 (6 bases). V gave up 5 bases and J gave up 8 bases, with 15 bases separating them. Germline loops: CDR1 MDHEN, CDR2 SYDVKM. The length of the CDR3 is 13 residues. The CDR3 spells CASSPLGARGYTF. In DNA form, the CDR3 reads TGTGCCAGCAGTCCCCTGGGGGCGCGGGGCTACACCTTC.

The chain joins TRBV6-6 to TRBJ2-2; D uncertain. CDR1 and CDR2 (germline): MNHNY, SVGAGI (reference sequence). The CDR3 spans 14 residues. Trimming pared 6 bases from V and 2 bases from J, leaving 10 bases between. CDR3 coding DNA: TGTGCCAGCAGCCCCCCTGGTAACACCGGGGAGCTGTTTTTT. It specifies CASSPPGNTGELFF.

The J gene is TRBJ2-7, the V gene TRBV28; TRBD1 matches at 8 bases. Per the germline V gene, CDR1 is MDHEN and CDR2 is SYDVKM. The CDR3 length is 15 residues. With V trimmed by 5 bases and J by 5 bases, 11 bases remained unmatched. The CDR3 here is CASSQISGGFDEQYF. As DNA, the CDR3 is TGTGCCAGCAGTCAAATCTCAGGGGGCTTCGACGAGCAGTACTTC.

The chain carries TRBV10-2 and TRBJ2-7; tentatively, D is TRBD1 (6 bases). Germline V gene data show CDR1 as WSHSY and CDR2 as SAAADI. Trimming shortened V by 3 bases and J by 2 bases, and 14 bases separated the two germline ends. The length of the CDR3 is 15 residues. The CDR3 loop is CASSEGSGVPYEQYF. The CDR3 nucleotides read TGCGCCAGCAGTGAAGGGTCAGGGGTCCCCTACGAGCAGTACTTC.

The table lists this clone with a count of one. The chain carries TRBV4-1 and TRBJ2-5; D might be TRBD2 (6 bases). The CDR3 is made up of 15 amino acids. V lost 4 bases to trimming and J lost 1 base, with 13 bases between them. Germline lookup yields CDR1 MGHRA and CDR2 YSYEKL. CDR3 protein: CASSLSSGVQETQYF. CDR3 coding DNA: TGCGCCAGCAGCCTAAGTAGCGGCGTCCAAGAGACCCAGTACTTC.

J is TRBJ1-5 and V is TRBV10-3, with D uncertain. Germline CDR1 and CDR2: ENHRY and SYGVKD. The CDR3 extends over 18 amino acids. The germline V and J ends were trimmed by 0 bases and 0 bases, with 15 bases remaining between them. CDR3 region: CAISESFLAENSNQPQHF. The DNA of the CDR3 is TGTGCCATCAGTGAGTCGTTTCTAGCCGAGAATAGCAATCAGCCCCAGCATTTT.

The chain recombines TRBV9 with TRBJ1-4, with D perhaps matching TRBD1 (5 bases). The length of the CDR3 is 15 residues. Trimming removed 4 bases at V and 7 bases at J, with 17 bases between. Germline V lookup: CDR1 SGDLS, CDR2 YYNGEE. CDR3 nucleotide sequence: TGTGCCAGCAGCTCCGAGGGGTCAGTAGGTGAAAAACTGTTTTTT. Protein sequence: CASSSEGSVGEKLFF.

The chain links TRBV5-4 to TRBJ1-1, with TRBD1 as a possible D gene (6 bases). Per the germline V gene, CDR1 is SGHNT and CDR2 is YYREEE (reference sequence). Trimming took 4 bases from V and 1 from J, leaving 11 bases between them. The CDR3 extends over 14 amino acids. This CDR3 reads CASSRHRENTEAFF. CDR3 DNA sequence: TGTGCCAGCAGCCGTCACAGGGAGAACACTGAAGCTTTCTTT.

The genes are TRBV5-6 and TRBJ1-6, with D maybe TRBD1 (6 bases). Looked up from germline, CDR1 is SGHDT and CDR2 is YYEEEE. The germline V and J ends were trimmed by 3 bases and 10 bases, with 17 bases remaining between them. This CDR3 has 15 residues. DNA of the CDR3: TGTGCCAGCAGCTCCGATGGGGGGGGGCGGTCACCCCTCCACTTT. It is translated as CASSSDGGGRSPLHF.

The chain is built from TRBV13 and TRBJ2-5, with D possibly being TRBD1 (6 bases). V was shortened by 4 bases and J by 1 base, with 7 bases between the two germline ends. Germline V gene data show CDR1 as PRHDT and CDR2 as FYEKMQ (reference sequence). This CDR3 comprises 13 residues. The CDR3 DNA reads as TGTGCCAGCAGCTCACAGGGCCAAGAGACCCAGTACTTC. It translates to CASSSQGQETQYF.

The CDR3 DNA reads TGTGCCAGCAGTTATACCCCCCACTTAACCTATGGCTACACCTTC. Translating gives CASSYTPHLTYGYTF. The chain has TRBV27 and TRBJ1-2; no definite D call. CDR1 is MNHEY, CDR2 SMNVEV, per germline (reference sequence). This CDR3 spans 15 amino acids. Trimming left V 4 bases short and J 4 bases short, with 16 bases between.

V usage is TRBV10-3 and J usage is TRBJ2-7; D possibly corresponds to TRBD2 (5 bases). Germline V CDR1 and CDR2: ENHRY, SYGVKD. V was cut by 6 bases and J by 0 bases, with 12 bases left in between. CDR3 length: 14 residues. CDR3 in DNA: TGTGCCATCAGCCTGACGGGGAACTCCTACGAGCAGTACTTC. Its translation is CAISLTGNSYEQYF.

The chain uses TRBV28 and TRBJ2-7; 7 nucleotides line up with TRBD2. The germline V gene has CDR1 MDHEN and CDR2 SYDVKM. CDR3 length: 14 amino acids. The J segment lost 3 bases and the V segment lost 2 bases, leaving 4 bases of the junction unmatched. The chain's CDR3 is CASSLIGLDYEQYF. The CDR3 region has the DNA TGTGCCAGCAGTTTAATTGGACTAGACTACGAGCAGTACTTC.

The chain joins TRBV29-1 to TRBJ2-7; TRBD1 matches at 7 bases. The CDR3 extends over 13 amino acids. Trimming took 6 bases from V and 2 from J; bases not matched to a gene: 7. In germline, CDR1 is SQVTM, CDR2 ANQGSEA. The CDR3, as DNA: TGCAGCGTGTCCGGGACAGTAACCTACGAGCAGTACTTC. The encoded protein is CSVSGTVTYEQYF.

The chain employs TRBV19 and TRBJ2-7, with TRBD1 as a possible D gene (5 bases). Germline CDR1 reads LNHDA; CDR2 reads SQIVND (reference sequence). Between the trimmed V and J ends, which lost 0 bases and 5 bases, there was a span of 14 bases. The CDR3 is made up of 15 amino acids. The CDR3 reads CASSIDLWAGNEQYF. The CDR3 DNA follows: TGTGCCAGTAGTATAGATCTTTGGGCAGGGAACGAGCAGTACTTC.

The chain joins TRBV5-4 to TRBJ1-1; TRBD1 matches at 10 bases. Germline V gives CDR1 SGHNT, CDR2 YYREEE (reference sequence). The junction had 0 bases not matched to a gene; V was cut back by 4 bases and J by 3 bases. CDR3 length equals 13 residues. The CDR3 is CASSGTGDTEAFF. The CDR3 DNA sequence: TGTGCCAGCAGCGGGACAGGGGACACTGAAGCTTTCTTT.

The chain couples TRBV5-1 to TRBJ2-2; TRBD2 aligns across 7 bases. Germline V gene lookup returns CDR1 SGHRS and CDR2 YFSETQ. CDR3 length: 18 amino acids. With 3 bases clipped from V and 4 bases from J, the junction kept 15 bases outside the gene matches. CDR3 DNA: TGCGCCAGCAGCTGGGGGGAACTAGCGACTATAGGCACCGGGGAGCTGTTTTTT. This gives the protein CASSWGELATIGTGELFF.

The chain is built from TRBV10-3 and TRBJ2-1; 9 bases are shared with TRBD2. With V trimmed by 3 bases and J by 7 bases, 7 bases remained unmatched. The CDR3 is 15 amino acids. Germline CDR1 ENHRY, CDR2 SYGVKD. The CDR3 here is CAISEQREDANEQFF. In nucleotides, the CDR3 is TGTGCCATCAGTGAACAGCGGGAGGATGCGAATGAGCAGTTCTTC.